The 22 T cell receptor beta chains below were found in one sample sequenced in a study of T cell responses to AZD1222 COVID-19 vaccine. The assay was immunoSEQ multiplex PCR, and TCRdb's table has in-frame clones only and misses some. The top ten hold about an eighth of the sample, which has just over 60,000 clones, around three quarters seen once. This specimen consisted of peripheral blood, obtained on day 0 of AZD1222 vaccination. All receptors derive from an adult in good health.

CDR3 amino acids: CASSTLVRYTF. Here the CDR3 DNA reads TGTGCCAGTAGTACCCTAGTCCGCTACACCTTC. The chain links TRBV19 to TRBJ1-2, with D unclear. Per germline, CDR1 LNHDA and CDR2 SQIVND (reference sequence). V dropped 4 bases and J dropped 9 bases, with 9 bases sitting between them. This CDR3 contains 11 residues.

There are a few counts of this clone. Here the CDR3 reads CAWSGGTGKQPQHF. The CDR3, as DNA: TGTGCCTGGAGTGGGGGGACAGGAAAACAGCCCCAGCATTTT. The chain is built from TRBV30 and TRBJ1-5; 8 bases are shared with TRBD1. V lost 1 base, J lost 7 bases, and 6 bases stayed unmatched. CDR1 and CDR2 (germline): GTSNPN, SVGIG (reference sequence). The CDR3 length is 14 residues.

The chain uses TRBV3-1 (or the pseudogene TRBV3-2) and TRBJ1-5, with D tentatively TRBD1 (5 bases). The germline V gene has CDR1 LGHDT and CDR2 YNNKEL (reference sequence). V lost 4 bases and J lost 5, with 15 bases in between. The CDR3 loop spans 15 amino acids. This chain's CDR3 is CASSPGRAGDQPQHF. CDR3 coding DNA: TGTGCCAGCAGCCCCGGGCGGGCGGGGGATCAGCCCCAGCATTTT.

This clone appeared a single time. The chain combines TRBV5-1 with TRBJ2-3; no clear D gene. Germline values: CDR1 SGHRS, CDR2 YFSETQ. The ends were cut back, 3 bases at V and 3 bases at J, with 11 bases in the middle. There are 14 residues in the CDR3. In nucleotides, the CDR3 is TGCGCCAGCAGCTCGGACCTTGGGACAGATACGCAGTATTTT. It encodes CASSSDLGTDTQYF.

This clone was counted between two and nine times. This chain joins TRBV6-9 and TRBJ1-1; D is uncertain. Germline V gene lookup returns CDR1 MNHGY and CDR2 SVAAGI. With 8 bases removed from V and 1 base from J, the gap between germline ends came to 14 bases. The CDR3 totals 14 residues. The CDR3 reads CASPSGEANTEAFF. The CDR3, as DNA: TGTGCCAGCCCCTCTGGGGAGGCGAACACTGAAGCTTTCTTT.

This clone appeared once. The gene calls are TRBV6-2 or TRBV6-3 and TRBJ2-3; 7 nucleotides line up with TRBD2. This CDR3 region has 15 residues. The V and J ends lost 4 bases and 0 bases, in that order; junction bases with no gene match: 4. CDR1 and CDR2 from the germline V gene are MNHEY and SVGEGT. CDR3 DNA: TGTGCCAGCAGTTCGAGGCGGGGGAGCACAGATACGCAGTATTTT. Translating gives CASSSRRGSTDTQYF.

This clone has only one observation. The chain couples TRBV7-2 to TRBJ1-2, with 9 nucleotides matching TRBD1. The CDR3 spans 13 residues. Trimming cost V 3 bases and J 8 bases; bases outside gene matches: 4. Germline lookup yields CDR1 SGHTA and CDR2 FQGNSA. The CDR3 loop reads CASSLAGQGGYTF. The CDR3 nucleotides are TGTGCCAGCAGCTTGGCTGGACAGGGGGGCTACACCTTC.

The chain joins TRBV5-1 to TRBJ2-2, with 7 bases matching TRBD1. Germline V CDR1 and CDR2: SGHRS, YFSETQ. After removal of 1 base from V and 2 bases from J, the junction contained 8 bases not matched to a gene. The CDR3 length is 17 residues. The CDR3 nucleotides read TGCGCCAGCAGCTTGAGTATAGGGACAGCCAACACCGGGGAGCTGTTTTTT. Amino acid sequence: CASSLSIGTANTGELFF.

In regard to this clone: This CDR3 is also generated by other DNA sequences in the sample. The V gene is TRBV7-2, the J gene TRBJ1-2; TRBD1 aligns across 7 bases. With V trimmed by 1 base and J by 5 bases, 7 bases remained unmatched. The CDR3 extends over 15 amino acids. The germline V gene encodes CDR1 SGHTA and CDR2 FQGNSA. CDR3 nucleotide sequence: TGTGCCAGCAGCTTAGGGGCAGGGGGAGGTTATGGCTACACCTTC. Its translation is CASSLGAGGGYGYTF.

The chain joins TRBV11-3 to TRBJ1-1; perhaps TRBD1 as D (5 bases). From germline, CDR1 is SGHNT and CDR2 YENEEA. The V end lost 5 bases, the J end lost 4 bases, and 17 bases lay between the germline ends. The CDR3 sequence is 15 residues long. DNA for the CDR3: TGTGCCAGCAGCCAGGGACGTTCCCGGCCCACTGAAGCTTTCTTT. Its protein is CASSQGRSRPTEAFF.

The chain links TRBV6-6 to TRBJ1-1, with D hard to call. Per the germline V gene, CDR1 is MNHNY and CDR2 is SVGAGI (reference sequence). V was trimmed by 2 bases and J by 5 bases, leaving 3 bases between them. The CDR3 length is 11 residues. The DNA of the CDR3 is TGTGCCAGCAGTTACAGGACTGAAGCTTTCTTT. This translates into CASSYRTEAFF.

The chain joins TRBV7-2 to TRBJ1-2; D unresolved. With 2 bases removed from V and 2 bases from J, the gap between germline ends came to 12 bases. Looked up from germline, CDR1 is SGHTA and CDR2 is FQGNSA. This CDR3 is 15 amino acids long. The CDR3 nucleotides are TGTGCCAGCAGCTTATCCGCGGGAGCCAACTATGGCTACACCTTC. It yields the protein CASSLSAGANYGYTF.

This chain joins TRBV7-9 and TRBJ1-2, with TRBD1 matching over 7 bases. V lost 3 bases to trimming and J lost 6 bases; unmatched junction nucleotides: 4. The CDR3 has 13 amino acids. Per germline, CDR1 SEHNR and CDR2 FQNEAQ (reference sequence). The CDR3 here is CASSLAGGHGYTF. CDR3 bases: TGTGCCAGCAGCTTGGCAGGGGGGCATGGCTACACCTTC.

The chain uses TRBV19 and TRBJ1-3; no clear D gene. The CDR3 loop spans 11 amino acids. The germline V gene has CDR1 LNHDA and CDR2 SQIVND (reference sequence). V was cut by 10 bases and J by 4 bases, with 8 bases left in between. The CDR3 region is CATCAGNTIYF. CDR3 in DNA: TGTGCCACCTGTGCCGGAAACACCATATATTTT. Filled out from reference TRBV19 and TRBJ1-3, the complete variable domain reads DGGITQSPKYLFRKEGQNVTLSCEQNLNHDAMYWYRQDPGQGLRLIYYSQIVNDFQKGDIAEGYSVSREKKESFPLTVTSAQKNPTAFYLCATCAGNTIYFGEGSWLTVV.

This clone was seen only a few times. The chain links TRBV11-2 to TRBJ1-6; D perhaps matches TRBD1 (6 bases). Germline CDR1 is SGHAT and CDR2 is FQNNGV. This CDR3 is 14 amino acids long. Trimming left V 0 bases short and J 10 bases short, with 10 bases between. Here the CDR3 reads CASSLEQGGSPLHF. For the CDR3, the DNA is TGTGCCAGCAGCTTAGAACAGGGAGGCTCACCCCTCCACTTT.

This clone was counted many times. This chain joins TRBV19 and TRBJ1-2, with a possible D match to TRBD1 (5 bases). Deletions cut 5 bases from V and 4 bases from J, with 20 bases between. The germline CDR1 and CDR2 sequences are LNHDA and SQIVND (reference sequence). The CDR3 has 16 amino acids. CDR3 loop: CASSFVEGFRGYGYTF. The CDR3 DNA reads as TGTGCCAGTAGTTTTGTAGAGGGATTTAGGGGCTATGGCTACACCTTC.

The CDR3 DNA reads TGTGCCAGTAGTATTACGGGGGAATCAGCGGTTGATGAAAAACTGTTTTTT. Translating it yields CASSITGESAVDEKLFF. The chain has TRBV19 and TRBJ1-4, with D possibly TRBD1 on 5 matching bases. Trimming stripped 3 bases from V and 6 bases from J, with 20 bases between. Germline V gene data show CDR1 as LNHDA and CDR2 as SQIVND (reference sequence). The CDR3 runs 17 residues.

This clone was observed a single time. The chain joins TRBV24-1 to TRBJ2-2; D call uncertain. This CDR3 spans 17 amino acids. Per the germline V gene, CDR1 is KGHDR and CDR2 is SFDVKD. Trimming removed 0 bases from V and 0 bases from J, with 10 bases in between. This chain's CDR3 is CATSDLGQFANTGELFF. The CDR3, as DNA: TGTGCCACCAGTGATTTGGGGCAGTTCGCGAACACCGGGGAGCTGTTTTTT.

The V and J genes are TRBV28 and TRBJ1-2; TRBD1 matches 9 bases. CDR1 is MDHEN, CDR2 SYDVKM, per germline. The CDR3 runs to 13 residues. Trimming cost V 4 bases and J 5 bases; bases outside gene matches: 2. CDR3 sequence reads: CASSYRGRYGYTF. CDR3 coding DNA: TGTGCCAGCAGTTACAGGGGGCGTTATGGCTACACCTTC.

CDR3 in amino acids: CASSQGRDRGTGELFF. CDR3 nucleotides: TGCGCCAGCAGCCAAGGCCGGGACAGGGGCACCGGGGAGCTGTTTTTT. The V and J genes are TRBV23-1 and TRBJ2-2; 10 nucleotides line up with TRBD1. TRBV23-1 is flagged as an ORF with uncertain function. The V segment lost 6 bases and the J segment 4 bases; nucleotides outside the gene matches: 8. CDR3 length equals 16 residues.

This clone was seen just once. The V and J genes are TRBV19 and TRBJ2-2; no reliable D call. V was pared by 1 base and J by 0 bases, with 6 bases between. Looked up from germline, CDR1 is LNHDA and CDR2 is SQIVND (reference sequence). The length of the CDR3 is 15 residues. The CDR3 sequence is CASSIGPANTGELFF. CDR3 nucleotides: TGTGCCAGTAGTATAGGGCCCGCGAACACCGGGGAGCTGTTTTTT.

V gene TRBV5-1 combines with J gene TRBJ2-7; D unclear. From germline, CDR1 is SGHRS and CDR2 YFSETQ. V lost 1 base and J 0 bases, leaving 5 bases between the germline ends. The CDR3 has 13 residues. The CDR3 sequence is CASSLMDSYEQYF. CDR3 sequence (DNA): TGCGCCAGCAGCTTGATGGACTCCTACGAGCAGTACTTC.